This T cell receptor beta chain is from a study of T cells in Graves' hyperthyroidism and ophthalmopathy. Findings of the study overall: Onset of ophthalmopathy came a median around 6.2 months after the model predicted it.

A word on this clonotype: Its antigen is as yet unknown.

What was amplified from RNA transcripts were TCR beta CDR3 regions. When the TCR CDR3 underwent first-round RT-PCR, the HTBI primer set was used. TCRdb called the multiplex PCR reads again in MiXCR, with one record for every CDR3 protein. In the table there are approximately 98,000 distinct CDR3 sequences, 35% to 45% of which are singletons. The CDR3 covers 15 residues. The V and J ends lost 5 bases and 6 bases respectively, with 17 bases between them. Germline V gene data show CDR1 as SNHLY and CDR2 as FYNNEI. The study left out patients who had uncontrolled infection, other autoimmune disease, pregnancy or lactation. Clinical symptoms, serum thyroxine and TRAb, thyroid ultrasound and orbital computed tomography together formed the diagnostic basis.

The sequenced material came from peripheral blood or thyroid tissue (not recorded which). The clonotype originates from a woman aged 25 to 39 with Graves' hyperthyroidism. The chain links TRBV2 to TRBJ1-5, with D possibly matching TRBD1 (6 bases). CDR3 coding DNA: TGTGCCAGCAGTCCCCGAGGGGGAGGGGGTCAGCCCCAGCATTTT. Protein product: CASSPRGGGGQPQHF.